The 7 T cell receptor beta chains below all came from one sample that was sequenced in a study of cytomegalovirus exposure and HLA in healthy donors. PCR employed 60 Vbeta and 13 Jbeta primers. Clones were read by immunoSEQ multiplex PCR, and TCRdb kept only the in-frame ones, dropping some. Counted here are 150,000 to 200,000 clones, about three quarters occurring once; the ten biggest clones make up around 15%. Sequenced: PBMCs. Every receptor here comes from a man aged 45-65 years in good health and CMV-seropositive.

The table lists this clone with a count of one. The chain carries TRBV30 and TRBJ2-3; TRBD2 aligns across 8 bases. This CDR3 comprises 14 residues. Germline V gene lookup returns CDR1 GTSNPN and CDR2 SVGIG (reference sequence). Trimming cost V 7 bases and J 4 bases; bases outside gene matches: 10. CDR3 amino acids: CALQGGGSSDTQYF. In DNA, the CDR3 is TGTGCCTTACAGGGCGGGGGGAGTTCAGATACGCAGTATTTT.

This clone has only a few counts. Here the CDR3 DNA reads TGCGCCAGCAGCTTAGTGGACTCCGGAAACACCATATATTTT. Translating gives CASSLVDSGNTIYF. This rearrangement joins TRBV5-1 to TRBJ1-3, with D unresolved. CDR3 length equals 14 residues. Germline V gene lookup returns CDR1 SGHRS and CDR2 YFSETQ. The V gene lost 2 bases and the J gene lost 4 bases, with 10 bases spanning the gap.

The chain couples TRBV4-3 to TRBJ1-5; 8 bases fit TRBD1. With V trimmed by 1 base and J by 4 bases, 6 bases remained unmatched. In germline, CDR1 is LGHNA, CDR2 YSLEER. CDR3 length: 16 residues. CDR3 DNA sequence: TGCGCCAGCAGCCAAGTTTTGGGACAGGATAATCAGCCCCAGCATTTT. This translates into CASSQVLGQDNQPQHF.

This clone came up a few times. The rearrangement joins TRBV9 to TRBJ2-1; TRBD1 might be the D (5 bases). CDR3 size: 14 residues. V was cut by 2 bases and J by 9 bases, with 15 bases left in between. Germline loops: CDR1 SGDLS, CDR2 YYNGEE. The CDR3 reads CASSVGRGRPEQFF. For the CDR3, the DNA is TGTGCCAGCAGCGTCGGTAGGGGCCGCCCTGAGCAGTTCTTC.

This clone was observed a single time. The chain uses TRBV5-5 and TRBJ2-2; TRBD2 matches at 11 bases. The CDR3 totals 17 residues. Germline CDR1 is SGHKS and CDR2 is YYEKEE (reference sequence). V shed 1 base, J shed 2 bases, and the junction held 4 bases outside the gene matches. CDR3 bases: TGTGCCAGCAGCTTGTTCGGGACTAGCGGTAACACCGGGGAGCTGTTTTTT. Translation gives CASSLFGTSGNTGELFF.

V is TRBV5-1 and J is TRBJ2-1, with TRBD1 matching over 8 bases. Germline V lookup: CDR1 SGHRS, CDR2 YFSETQ. The CDR3 spans 16 residues. Trimming at V came to 2 bases and at J to 1 base, leaving 5 bases not matched to a gene. DNA of the CDR3: TGCGCCAGCAGCTTCGGGACAGGTGGTTCCTACAATGAGCAGTTCTTC. This sequence encodes CASSFGTGGSYNEQFF.

The rearrangement uses TRBV7-9 and TRBJ2-1; possible D gene TRBD2, 6 bases. V lost 1 base and J lost 10, with 11 bases in between. This CDR3 region has 13 residues. Germline-derived CDR1 and CDR2 are SEHNR and FQNEAQ (reference sequence). In DNA, the CDR3 is TGTGCCAGCAGCTTAGTGGGGGGTAACGAGCAGTTCTTC. Its protein product is CASSLVGGNEQFF.